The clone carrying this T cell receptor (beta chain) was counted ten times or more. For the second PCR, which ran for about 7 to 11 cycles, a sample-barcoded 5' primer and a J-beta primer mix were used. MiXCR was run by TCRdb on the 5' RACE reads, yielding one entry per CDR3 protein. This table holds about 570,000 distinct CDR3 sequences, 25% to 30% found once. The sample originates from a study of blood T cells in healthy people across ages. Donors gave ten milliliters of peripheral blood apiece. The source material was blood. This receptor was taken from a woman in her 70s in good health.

CDR3 amino acids: CASSLFPGQETQYF. Here the CDR3 DNA reads TGCGCCAGCAGCTTGTTTCCGGGACAAGAGACCCAGTACTTC. The V and J genes are TRBV5-1 and TRBJ2-5; D possibly corresponds to TRBD2 (5 bases). Looked up from germline, CDR1 is SGHRS and CDR2 is YFSETQ. CDR3 length equals 14 residues. The V end lost 1 base, the J end lost 2 bases, and 9 bases lay between the germline ends.